These 16 T cell receptor beta chains share one sample of origin, sequenced in a study of T cell responses to AZD1222 COVID-19 vaccine. Measured with immunoSEQ multiplex PCR; TCRdb has only the in-frame clones, and not every one. This sample has 120,000 or so clones; roughly 87% occur once, and the top ten carry approximately 10%. Sequencing used peripheral blood, obtained on day 0 of AZD1222 vaccination. The receptor set was obtained from an adult in good health.

This rearrangement joins TRBV5-8 to TRBJ1-1; no clear D gene. V was shortened by 4 bases and J by 8 bases, with 15 bases between the two germline ends. CDR1 is SGHTS and CDR2 is YDEGEE in the germline V gene. The length of the CDR3 is 13 residues. The CDR3 DNA reads as TGTGCCAGCAGCACCCGAGGGCGAGGCGAAGCTTTCTTT. This codes for CASSTRGRGEAFF.

The genes are TRBV6-9 and TRBJ2-7; 8 nucleotides agree with TRBD1. The length of the CDR3 is 17 residues. J gave up 3 bases and V 4 bases, and 14 bases lay outside the gene matches. In germline, CDR1 is MNHGY, CDR2 SVAAGI. CDR3 DNA: TGTGCCAGCAGTTCGTCCCCGAGGACAGGGAGGATCTACGAGCAGTACTTC. This gives the protein CASSSSPRTGRIYEQYF.

This rearrangement joins TRBV19 to TRBJ2-1; tentatively, D is TRBD1 (5 bases). CDR1 LNHDA and CDR2 SQIVND come from the germline V gene (reference sequence). V lost 7 bases and J 2 bases, leaving 12 bases between the germline ends. This CDR3 has 14 amino acids. For the CDR3, the DNA is TGTGCCAGTAAAAGGGGCTCCACCTACAATGAGCAGTTCTTC. Its translation is CASKRGSTYNEQFF. Full variable domain (outside the CDR3, taken from reference TRBV19 and TRBJ2-1): DGGITQSPKYLFRKEGQNVTLSCEQNLNHDAMYWYRQDPGQGLRLIYYSQIVNDFQKGDIAEGYSVSREKKESFPLTVTSAQKNPTAFYLCASKRGSTYNEQFFGPGTRLTVL.

There are a few counts of this clone. The CDR3 loop reads CASSGSVGNTIYF. CDR3 nucleotide sequence: TGTGCCAGCAGCGGTTCTGTTGGAAACACCATATATTTT. The J gene is TRBJ1-3, the V gene TRBV3-1 (or the pseudogene TRBV3-2); D call uncertain. Germline assignment: CDR1 LGHDT and CDR2 YNNKEL (reference sequence). This CDR3 region has 13 residues. V was trimmed by 5 bases and J by 3 bases, leaving 8 bases between them.

The chain recombines TRBV25-1 with TRBJ2-3; the D gene is possibly TRBD1 (5 bases). V was cut by 3 bases and J by 1 base, with 8 bases left in between. The CDR3 covers 14 residues. CDR1 is MGHDK and CDR2 is SYGVNS in the germline V gene. The CDR3 spells CASSEGQGTDTQYF. The CDR3 coding sequence is TGTGCCAGCAGTGAGGGGCAGGGCACAGATACGCAGTATTTT.

The chain employs TRBV18 and TRBJ1-1; 10 nucleotides align to TRBD1. Germline V gene lookup returns CDR1 KGHSH and CDR2 LQKENI. The CDR3 sequence is 15 residues long. The trim removed 3 bases at V and 5 bases at J, leaving 6 bases unmatched. CDR3 region: CASSPSGTGVTEAFF. The CDR3 DNA reads as TGTGCCAGCTCACCCTCCGGGACAGGGGTTACTGAAGCTTTCTTT. The full variable domain, its missing parts supplied by reference TRBV18 and TRBJ1-1, is NAGVMQNPRHLVRRRGQEARLRCSPMKGHSHVYWYRQLPEEGLKFMVYLQKENIIDESGMPKERFSAEFPKEGPSILRIQQVVRGDSAAYFCASSPSGTGVTEAFFGQGTRLTVV.

The chain uses TRBV12-3 or TRBV12-4 and TRBJ1-2; TRBD1 matches at 8 bases. Losses at the gene ends were 6 bases for V and 4 bases for J; bases not matched to a gene: 4. CDR3 length: 13 amino acids. For the CDR3, the DNA is TGTGCCAGCAGAGGACAGGGACGCTATGGCTACACCTTC. Its protein is CASRGQGRYGYTF.

This clone was recorded only once. V gene TRBV7-3 combines with J gene TRBJ2-3; tentative D call: TRBD2 (5 bases). This CDR3 has 11 residues. Germline V gene lookup returns CDR1 SGHTA and CDR2 FQGTGA. V lost 4 bases, J lost 7 bases, and 6 bases lay in between. The CDR3 sequence: CASSSGNTQYF. CDR3 nucleotides: TGTGCCAGCAGCTCGGGGAATACGCAGTATTTT.

The chain links TRBV27 to TRBJ1-2, with 8 bases aligning to TRBD1. The V segment lost 5 bases and the J segment 3 bases; nucleotides outside the gene matches: 2. Per germline, CDR1 MNHEY and CDR2 SMNVEV (reference sequence). The CDR3 has 13 amino acids. CDR3 DNA: TGTGCCAGCAGTCTGGACAGGGACTATGGCTACACCTTC. Protein product: CASSLDRDYGYTF.

The table lists this clone with a few counts. The chain joins TRBV18 to TRBJ1-3; D ambiguous. Between the trimmed V and J ends, which lost 5 bases and 3 bases, there was a span of 23 bases. This CDR3 is 18 amino acids long. CDR1 and CDR2 from the germline V gene are KGHSH and LQKENI. CDR3 residues: CASSWSKALSGSGNTIYF. DNA for the CDR3: TGTGCCAGCTCATGGAGTAAGGCCCTATCCGGCAGTGGAAACACCATATATTTT.

The gene calls are TRBV5-5 and TRBJ2-2, with 8 bases matching TRBD2. The ends lost 0 bases at V and 5 bases at J; junction bases unmatched: 15. This CDR3 has 19 amino acids. Germline CDR1 reads SGHKS; CDR2 reads YYEKEE (reference sequence). CDR3 in DNA: TGTGCCAGCAGCTTGGGGGGACTAGAGTTTTTTGGGAGGACCGGGGAGCTGTTTTTT. It translates to CASSLGGLEFFGRTGELFF.

This clone turned up a few times. The chain employs TRBV27 and TRBJ2-7; 9 bases are a match to TRBD1. Germline lookup yields CDR1 MNHEY and CDR2 SMNVEV (reference sequence). The CDR3 has 15 amino acids. Trimming took 4 bases from V and 5 from J; bases not matched to a gene: 9. In nucleotides, the CDR3 is TGTGCCAGCAGTTACGGGACAGGGTACTTCCACGAGCAGTACTTC. Its translation is CASSYGTGYFHEQYF.

This clone has only one observation. The rearrangement joins TRBV19 to TRBJ1-2; TRBD1 is a possible D gene (6 bases). V was cut by 5 bases and J by 8 bases, with 15 bases left in between. Germline CDR1 is LNHDA and CDR2 is SQIVND (reference sequence). The CDR3 is 13 residues long. This chain's CDR3 is CASSVLTGAGYTF. The DNA for the CDR3 is TGTGCCAGTAGTGTCTTGACGGGGGCGGGCTACACCTTC.

By share, this clone counts as medium-sized (0.01 to 0.1%). The CDR3 loop reads CASSPLGGAGTDTQYF. The CDR3 DNA follows: TGTGCCAGCAGCCCGCTCGGGGGGGCGGGCACAGATACGCAGTATTTT. The genes are TRBV14 and TRBJ2-3, with 8 bases that match TRBD2. The V gene's germline CDR1 is SGHDN and CDR2 FVKESK. V trimming: 4 bases; J trimming: 1 base; junction bases outside the gene matches: 7. CDR3 length: 16 residues.

The genes are TRBV12-3 or TRBV12-4 and TRBJ2-1; the D is unclear. The V end was cut by 6 bases, the J end by 12 bases, with 12 bases between. The CDR3 is 11 residues long. This CDR3 reads CASSVGGGQFF. The CDR3 DNA reads TGTGCCAGCAGCGTGGGCGGCGGGCAGTTCTTC.

This chain connects TRBV23-1 to TRBJ2-7; TRBD2 is a possible D gene (6 bases). TRBV23-1 is identified as an open reading frame with a role that is uncertain. The V end lost 11 bases, the J end lost 3 bases, and 26 bases lay between the germline ends. The CDR3 is made up of 16 amino acids. This CDR3 reads CARAPLYTRDFYEQYF. The CDR3, as DNA: TGCGCCCGGGCGCCCCTTTATACCAGGGACTTCTACGAGCAGTACTTC.